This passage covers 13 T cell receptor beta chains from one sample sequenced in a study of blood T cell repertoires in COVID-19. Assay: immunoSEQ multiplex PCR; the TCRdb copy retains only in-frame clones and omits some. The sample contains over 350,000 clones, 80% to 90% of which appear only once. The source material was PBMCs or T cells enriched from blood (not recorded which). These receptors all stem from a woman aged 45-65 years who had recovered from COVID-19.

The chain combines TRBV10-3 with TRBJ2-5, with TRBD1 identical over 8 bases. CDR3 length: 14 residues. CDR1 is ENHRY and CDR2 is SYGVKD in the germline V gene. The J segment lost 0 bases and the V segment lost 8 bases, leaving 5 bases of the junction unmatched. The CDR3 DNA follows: TGTGCCATCGGGGGACAGGTAAACCAAGAGACCCAGTACTTC. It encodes CAIGGQVNQETQYF.

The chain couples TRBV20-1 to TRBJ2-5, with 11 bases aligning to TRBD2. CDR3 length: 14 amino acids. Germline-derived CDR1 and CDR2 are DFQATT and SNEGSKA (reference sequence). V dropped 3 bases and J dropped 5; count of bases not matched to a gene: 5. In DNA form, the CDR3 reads TGCAGTGCTAGTCGACTAGCGGGGCCGGAGACCCAGTACTTC. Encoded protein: CSASRLAGPETQYF.

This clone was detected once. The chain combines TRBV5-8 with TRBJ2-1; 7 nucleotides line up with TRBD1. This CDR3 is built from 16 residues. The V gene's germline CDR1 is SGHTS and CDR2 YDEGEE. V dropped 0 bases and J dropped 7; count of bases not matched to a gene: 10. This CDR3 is CASSLGRGKVRNEQFF. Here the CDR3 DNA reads TGTGCCAGCAGCTTGGGCAGGGGGAAAGTAAGGAATGAGCAGTTCTTC.

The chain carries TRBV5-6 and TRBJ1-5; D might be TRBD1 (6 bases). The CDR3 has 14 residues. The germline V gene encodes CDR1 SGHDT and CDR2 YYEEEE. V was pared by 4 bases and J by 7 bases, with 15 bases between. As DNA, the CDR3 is TGTGCCAGCAGCAGGTGGGGGCTAGAGCAGCCCCAGCATTTT. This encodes CASSRWGLEQPQHF.

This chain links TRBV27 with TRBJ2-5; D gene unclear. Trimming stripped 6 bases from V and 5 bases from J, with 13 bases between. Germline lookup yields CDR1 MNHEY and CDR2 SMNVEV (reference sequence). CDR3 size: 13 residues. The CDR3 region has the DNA TGTGCCAGCAGCGAGATGGGCGTTGAGACCCAGTACTTC. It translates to CASSEMGVETQYF.

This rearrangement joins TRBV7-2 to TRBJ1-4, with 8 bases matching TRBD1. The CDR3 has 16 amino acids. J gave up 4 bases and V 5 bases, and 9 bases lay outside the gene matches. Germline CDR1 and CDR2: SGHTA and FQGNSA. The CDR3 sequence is CASSAGQGAINEKLFF. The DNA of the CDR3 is TGTGCCAGCAGCGCCGGACAGGGAGCGATTAATGAAAAACTGTTTTTT.

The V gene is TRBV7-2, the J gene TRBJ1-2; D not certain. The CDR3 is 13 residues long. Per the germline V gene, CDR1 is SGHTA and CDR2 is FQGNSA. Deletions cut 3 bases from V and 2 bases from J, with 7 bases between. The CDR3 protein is CASSLATNYGYTF. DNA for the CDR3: TGTGCCAGCAGCTTGGCCACCAACTATGGCTACACCTTC.

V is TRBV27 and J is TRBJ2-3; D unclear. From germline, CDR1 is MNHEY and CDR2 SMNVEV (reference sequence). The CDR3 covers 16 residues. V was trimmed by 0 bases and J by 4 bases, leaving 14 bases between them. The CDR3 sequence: CASSLSTQLGPDTQYF. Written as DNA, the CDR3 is TGTGCCAGCAGTTTATCGACCCAGCTGGGCCCAGATACGCAGTATTTT.

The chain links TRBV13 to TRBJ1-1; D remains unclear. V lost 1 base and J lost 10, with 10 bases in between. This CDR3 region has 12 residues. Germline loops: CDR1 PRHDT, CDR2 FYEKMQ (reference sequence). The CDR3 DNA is TGTGCCAGCAGCTTAGAAGTAGGGAGAGCTTTCTTT. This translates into CASSLEVGRAFF.

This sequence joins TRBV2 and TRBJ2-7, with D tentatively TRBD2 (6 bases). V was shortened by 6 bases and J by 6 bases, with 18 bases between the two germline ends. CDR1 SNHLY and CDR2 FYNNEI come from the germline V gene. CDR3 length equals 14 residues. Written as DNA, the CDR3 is TGTGCCAGCAGCAGAACTAGCCTGGCTACCGAGCAGTACTTC. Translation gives CASSRTSLATEQYF.

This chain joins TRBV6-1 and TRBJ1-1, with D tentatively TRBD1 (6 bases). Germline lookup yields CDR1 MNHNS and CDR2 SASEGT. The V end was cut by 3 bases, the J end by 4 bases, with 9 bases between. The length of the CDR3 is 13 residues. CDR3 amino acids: CASSDQTGTEAFF. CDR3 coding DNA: TGTGCCAGCAGTGACCAGACAGGCACTGAAGCTTTCTTT.

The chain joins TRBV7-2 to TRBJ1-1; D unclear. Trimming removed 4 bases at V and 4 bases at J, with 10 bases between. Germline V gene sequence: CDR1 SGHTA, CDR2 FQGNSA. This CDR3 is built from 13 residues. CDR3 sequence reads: CASSSKLTTEAFF. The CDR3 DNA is TGTGCCAGCAGCTCGAAGCTTACCACTGAAGCTTTCTTT.

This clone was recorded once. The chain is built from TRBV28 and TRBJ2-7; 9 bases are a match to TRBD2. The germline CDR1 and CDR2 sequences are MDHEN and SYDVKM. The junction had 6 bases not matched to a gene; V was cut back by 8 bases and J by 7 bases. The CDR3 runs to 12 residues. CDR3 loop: CASGGGANEQYF. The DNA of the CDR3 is TGTGCCAGCGGCGGGGGGGCTAATGAGCAGTACTTC.